This is a list of T cell receptor beta chains from one sample in a study of CXCR3-negative and CXCR3-positive naive CD8 T cells. TCRdb re-analyzed the 5' RACE reads; it lists each CDR3 protein once, without DNA. Its table lists around 47,000 distinct CDR3 sequences. The specimen was memory CD8+ T cells from blood. The receptors shown here come from a human donor in good health. Some clones in this sample may be carry-over from other donors' samples. Both conserved end residues are part of each CDR3. Fields, in order: clone size, J gene, V gene, CDR3 protein. Only some rows state a clone size, as once, few, many or a class for expanded clones.

- | TRBJ2-1 | TRBV20-1 | CSGVAGGANEQFF
- | TRBJ2-7 | TRBV5-5 | CASSLTKRAWNEQYF
- | TRBJ2-1 | TRBV6-5 | CASSYSREGTPYNEQFF
large | TRBJ2-7 | TRBV6-2/TRBV6-3 | CASSYEPSAYEQYF
- | TRBJ1-1 | TRBV6-2/TRBV6-3 | CASSYTPISGKGWTEAFF
- | TRBJ2-5 | TRBV29-1 | CSVDEGDGETQYF
- | TRBJ2-3 | TRBV6-6 | CASSYRPEADTQYF
- | TRBJ2-3 | TRBV29-1 | CSVEPPLSSTDTQYF
- | TRBJ2-3 | TRBV7-3 | CASSLGAATTDTQYF
- | TRBJ1-1 | TRBV20-1 | CSARDQDGGDSNTEAFF
- | TRBJ1-5 | TRBV20-1 | CSAGDRDRIIQPQHF
- | TRBJ2-1 | TRBV29-1 | CSVESGQGSRNEQFF
- | TRBJ1-2 | TRBV28 | CASSTDRVDRGYTF
- | TRBJ2-1 | TRBV5-1 | CASRVVGGSSYNEQFF
- | TRBJ1-5 | TRBV20-1 | CSARPRGEPQPQHF
- | TRBJ2-2 | TRBV20-1 | CSAWDRENTGELFF
- | TRBJ2-1 | TRBV7-9 | CASSSVAGGVEQFF
- | TRBJ2-2 | TRBV12-3/TRBV12-4 | CASSSRPGAPTGELFF
- | TRBJ2-1 | TRBV7-2 | CASSFSGGAYNEQFF
- | TRBJ2-3 | TRBV6-4 | CASSERGTSGTDTQYF
- | TRBJ2-7 | TRBV20-1 | CSARDLVSSYEQYF
- | TRBJ2-7 | TRBV6-5 | CASRDGSYEQYF
- | TRBJ2-7 | TRBV5-1 | CASSFHGVTYEQYF
- | TRBJ2-7 | TRBV5-1 | CASSWGSPLNEQYF
- | TRBJ2-7 | TRBV7-2 | CASRLGAGQGFYEQYF
- | TRBJ1-3 | TRBV9 | CASSAGRISGNTIYF
- | TRBJ2-2 | TRBV20-1 | CSASWNRETGELFF
medium-sized | TRBJ2-1 | TRBV10-3 | CAMGPGSYNEQFF
- | TRBJ2-7 | TRBV7-9 | CASSLNSYEQYF
- | TRBJ2-2 | TRBV29-1 | CSVGRDTGELFF
- | TRBJ2-1 | TRBV14 | CASGTGRYEQFF
- | TRBJ2-6 | TRBV27 | CASSFLGVSSGANVLTF
- | TRBJ1-2 | TRBV6-6 | CASSYGLAPGYTF
- | TRBJ1-2 | TRBV7-9 | CASSLAQDRLYGYTF
- | TRBJ2-7 | TRBV6-2/TRBV6-3 | CASSYSTGPPREQYF
- | TRBJ2-7 | TRBV12-3/TRBV12-4 | CASRDPGRAEQYF
- | TRBJ1-1 | TRBV10-3 | CAISGSWEAFF
- | TRBJ2-1 | TRBV27 | CASGPLGGNEQFF
- | TRBJ1-5 | TRBV28 | CASSGTLSNQPQHF
- | TRBJ1-1 | TRBV18 | CASSTIRAPEAFF